There are a few counts of the clone carrying this TCR beta chain. Its specificity is not known. The source of the sample is a study of T cells after yellow fever vaccination. Study outcomes and limitations: Once the booster was given, most primary-vaccination clones reappeared, at around 95% for CD4 and approximately 88% for CD8.

The germline gives CDR1 SGHAT, CDR2 FQNNGV. The V and J ends lost 1 base and 0 bases, in that order; junction bases with no gene match: 5. The CDR3 is made up of 16 amino acids. They built TCR cDNA with 5'RACE template switching, a step that put in a universal primer site and UMIs. TCRdb ran MiXCR on the 5' RACE reads and lists one entry per CDR3 protein. The table includes some 350,000 distinct CDR3 sequences, over 5% detected once. The J gene is TRBJ1-1, the V gene TRBV11-2; TRBD1 matches 7 bases. The sequence came from a man aged 25-45 years who received the YFV17D yellow fever vaccine. Sequenced here: PBMCs, sampled 5 days after the yellow fever booster vaccination. Written as DNA, the CDR3 is TGTGCCAGCAGCTTAGTCAGGGGGGTCATGAACACTGAAGCTTTCTTT. This encodes CASSLVRGVMNTEAFF.